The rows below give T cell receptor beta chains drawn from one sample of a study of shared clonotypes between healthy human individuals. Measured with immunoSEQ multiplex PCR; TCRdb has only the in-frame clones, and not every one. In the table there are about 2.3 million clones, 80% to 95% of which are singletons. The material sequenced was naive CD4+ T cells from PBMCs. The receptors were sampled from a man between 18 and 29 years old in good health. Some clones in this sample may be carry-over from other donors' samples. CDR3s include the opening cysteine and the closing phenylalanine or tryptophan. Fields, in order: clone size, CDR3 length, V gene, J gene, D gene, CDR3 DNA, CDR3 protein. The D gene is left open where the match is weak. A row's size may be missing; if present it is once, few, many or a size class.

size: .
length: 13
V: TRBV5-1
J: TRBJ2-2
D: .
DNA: TGCGCCAGCAGCTTGGAGGCGGCCGGGGAGCTGTTTTTT
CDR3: CASSLEAAGELFF

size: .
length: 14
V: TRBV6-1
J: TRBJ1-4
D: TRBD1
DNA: TGTGCCAGCAGTGGGCGGACAGGGGGTGAAAAACTGTTTTTT
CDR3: CASSGRTGGEKLFF

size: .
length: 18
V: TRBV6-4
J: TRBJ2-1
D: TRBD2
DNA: TGTGCCAGCCCTCGACCCGGGACTAGCGGGAGTTACGACAATGAGCAGTTCTTC
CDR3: CASPRPGTSGSYDNEQFF

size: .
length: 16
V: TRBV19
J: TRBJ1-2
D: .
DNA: TGTGCCAGTAGTCTGCAAGTTATCGGGGAAGGATATGGCTACACCTTC
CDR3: CASSLQVIGEGYGYTF

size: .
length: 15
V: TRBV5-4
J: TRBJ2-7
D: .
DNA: TGTGCCAGCAGCTTGGGTTTTACAGGGGAGGGCGAGCAGTACTTC
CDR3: CASSLGFTGEGEQYF

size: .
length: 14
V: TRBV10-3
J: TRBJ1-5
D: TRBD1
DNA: TGTGCCATCAAGGGGACAGGGTGGGATCAGCCCCAGCATTTT
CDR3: CAIKGTGWDQPQHF

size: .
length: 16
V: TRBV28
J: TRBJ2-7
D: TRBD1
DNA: TGTGCCAGCAGCCCTCGAGGGGGCGCGGGCCCCTACGAGCAGTACTTC
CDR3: CASSPRGGAGPYEQYF

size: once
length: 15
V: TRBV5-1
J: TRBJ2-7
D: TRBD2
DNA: TGCGCCAGCAGCTTGGCTAGCGGGAAGAACTACGAGCAGTACTTC
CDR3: CASSLASGKNYEQYF

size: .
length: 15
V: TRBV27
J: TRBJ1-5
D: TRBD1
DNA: TGTGCCAGCGGAGGGACAGGGTTGGGCAATCAGCCCCAGCATTTT
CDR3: CASGGTGLGNQPQHF

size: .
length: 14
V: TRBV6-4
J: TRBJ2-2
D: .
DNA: TGTGCCAGCAGTAGGGACGGAAACACCGGGGAGCTGTTTTTT
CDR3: CASSRDGNTGELFF

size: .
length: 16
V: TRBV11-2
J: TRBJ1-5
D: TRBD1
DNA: TGTGCCAGCAGCTTAGCGGTAGGGGGCAGAAATCAGCCCCAGCATTTT
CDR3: CASSLAVGGRNQPQHF

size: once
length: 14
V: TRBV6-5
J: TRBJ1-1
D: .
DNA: TGTGCCAGCAGTTACTCGGCAGGGTGGGATGAAGCTTTCTTT
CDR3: CASSYSAGWDEAFF

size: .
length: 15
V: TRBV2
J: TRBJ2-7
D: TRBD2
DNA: TGTGCCAGCACATATACCGGGACTATCTCCTACGAGCAGTACTTC
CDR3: CASTYTGTISYEQYF

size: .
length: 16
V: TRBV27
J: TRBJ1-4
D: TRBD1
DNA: TGTGCCAGCAGTGACACAGGGGACAGGGTTTATGAAAAACTGTTTTTT
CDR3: CASSDTGDRVYEKLFF

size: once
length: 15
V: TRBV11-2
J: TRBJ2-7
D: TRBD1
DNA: TGTGCCAGCAGCTTAACAGGGGGCATGCTTGGCGAGCAGTACTTC
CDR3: CASSLTGGMLGEQYF

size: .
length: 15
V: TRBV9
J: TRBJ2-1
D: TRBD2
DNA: TGTGCCAGCAGCGTAGCGGGACTAGCGGGAGTAAGGCAGTTCTTC
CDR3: CASSVAGLAGVRQFF

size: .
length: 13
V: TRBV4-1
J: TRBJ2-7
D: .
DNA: TGCGCCAGCAGCCGAGAGCTCTCCTACGAGCAGTACTTC
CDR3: CASSRELSYEQYF

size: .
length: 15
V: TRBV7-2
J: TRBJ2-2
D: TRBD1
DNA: TGTGCCAGCAGCGCGGGGACAGGTCGTACCGGGGAGCTGTTTTTT
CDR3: CASSAGTGRTGELFF

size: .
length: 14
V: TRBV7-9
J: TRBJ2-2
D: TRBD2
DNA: TGTGCCAGCACCCTTCTCCGGGGGGCCGGGGAGCTGTTTTTT
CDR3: CASTLLRGAGELFF

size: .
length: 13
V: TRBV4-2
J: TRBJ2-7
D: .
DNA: TGTGCCAGCAGCCAAGTTGGGAGCTACGAGCAGTACTTC
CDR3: CASSQVGSYEQYF

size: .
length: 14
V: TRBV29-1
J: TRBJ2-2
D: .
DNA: TGCAGCGTTCCCGGGGGAGGGAACACCGGGGAGCTGTTTTTT
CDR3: CSVPGGGNTGELFF

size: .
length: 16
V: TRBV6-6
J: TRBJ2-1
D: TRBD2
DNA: TGTGCCATCCTAAACGGGGGGGCAGGGTCCTACAATGAGCAGTTCTTC
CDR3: CAILNGGAGSYNEQFF

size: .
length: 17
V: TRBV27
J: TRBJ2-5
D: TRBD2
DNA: TGTGCCAGCAGTTTTGGGGCTACCCGGACTAGACAAGAGACCCAGTACTTC
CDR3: CASSFGATRTRQETQYF

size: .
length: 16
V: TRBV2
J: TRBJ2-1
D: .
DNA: TGTGCCAGCAGTGTTAGGGCAGGTTTCTCCTACAATGAGCAGTTCTTC
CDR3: CASSVRAGFSYNEQFF

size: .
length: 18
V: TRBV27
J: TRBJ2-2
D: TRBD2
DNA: TGTGCCAGCAGACAAATACGACCCGGGGGGAAGGACACCGGGGAGCTGTTTTTT
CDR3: CASRQIRPGGKDTGELFF

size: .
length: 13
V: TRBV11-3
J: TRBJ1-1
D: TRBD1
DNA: TGTGCCAGCAGCCCGGGACAGGAATTTGGAGCTTTCTTT
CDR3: CASSPGQEFGAFF

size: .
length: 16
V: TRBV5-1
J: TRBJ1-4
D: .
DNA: TGCGCCAGCAGCCCTCGGTTATCAACAACTAATGAAAAACTGTTTTTT
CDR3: CASSPRLSTTNEKLFF

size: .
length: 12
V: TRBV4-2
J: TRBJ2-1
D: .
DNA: TGTGCCAGCAGCCTTTCAGGGGATGAGCAGTTCTTC
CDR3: CASSLSGDEQFF

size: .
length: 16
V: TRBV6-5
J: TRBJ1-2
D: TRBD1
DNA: TGTGCCAGCAGTTACCGAGGGACAGGCCCATACTATGGCTACACCTTC
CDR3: CASSYRGTGPYYGYTF

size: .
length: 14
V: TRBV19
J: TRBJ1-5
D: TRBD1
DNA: TGTGCCAGTAGTGATCGGACAGGGCATCAGCCCCAGCATTTT
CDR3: CASSDRTGHQPQHF

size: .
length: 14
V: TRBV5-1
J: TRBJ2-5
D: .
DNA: TGCGCCAGCAGCCCCGGGTTGACCCAAGAGACCCAGTACTTC
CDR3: CASSPGLTQETQYF

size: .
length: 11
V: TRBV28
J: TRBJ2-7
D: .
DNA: TGTGCCAGCAGTTTGGGTCACGAGCAGTACTTC
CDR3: CASSLGHEQYF